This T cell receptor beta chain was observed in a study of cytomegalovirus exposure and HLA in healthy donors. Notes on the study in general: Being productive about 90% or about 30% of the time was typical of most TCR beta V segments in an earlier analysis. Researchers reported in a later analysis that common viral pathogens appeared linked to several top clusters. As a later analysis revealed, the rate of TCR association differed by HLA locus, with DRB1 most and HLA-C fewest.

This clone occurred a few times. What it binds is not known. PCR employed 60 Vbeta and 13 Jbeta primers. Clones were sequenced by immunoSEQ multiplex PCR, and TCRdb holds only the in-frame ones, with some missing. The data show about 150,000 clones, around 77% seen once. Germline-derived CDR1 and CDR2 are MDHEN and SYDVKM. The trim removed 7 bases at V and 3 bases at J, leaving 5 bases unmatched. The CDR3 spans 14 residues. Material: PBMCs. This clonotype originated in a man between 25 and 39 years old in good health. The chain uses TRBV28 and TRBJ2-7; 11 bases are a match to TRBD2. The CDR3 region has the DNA TGTGCCAGCATTGGGACTAGCGGAAACTACGAGCAGTACTTC. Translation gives CASIGTSGNYEQYF. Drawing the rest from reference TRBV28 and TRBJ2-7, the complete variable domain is DVKVTQSSRYLVKRTGEKVFLECVQDMDHENMFWYRQDPGLGLRLIYFSYDVKMKEKGDIPEGYSVSREKKERFSLILESASTNQTSMYLCASIGTSGNYEQYFGPGTRLTVT.